These T cell receptor beta chains were read from a single sample in a study of graft-versus-host responses after intestinal transplantation. No cognate antigen is known for these TCRs. Measured with immunoSEQ multiplex PCR; TCRdb has only the in-frame clones, and not every one. Here the sample spans roughly 39,000 clones, 90% to 95% being singletons. Here the sequenced sample was unstimulated CD8+ T cells sorted from spleen or lymph node cells, taken before transplant. The receptors come from a human donor who was the organ donor for an intestinal transplant. Both conserved end residues are part of each CDR3. Fields, in order: CDR3 length, J gene, V gene, CDR3 protein.

18 | TRBJ1-3 | TRBV14 | CASSQDWLGKHSGNTIYF
14 | TRBJ2-5 | TRBV27 | CASSLGLAGETQYF
14 | TRBJ1-2 | TRBV7-2 | CASSLPDNNYGYTF
11 | TRBJ2-3 | TRBV10-2 | CASTYADTQYF
14 | TRBJ1-6 | TRBV9 | CASSADRANSPLHF
13 | TRBJ2-7 | TRBV6-5 | CASSYSNSHEQYF
17 | TRBJ2-1 | TRBV7-8 | CASRTRQGGSSYNEQFF
15 | TRBJ2-5 | TRBV9 | CASSVAYGLRQTQYF
14 | TRBJ1-5 | TRBV28 | CASSLGQINQPQHF
13 | TRBJ1-1 | TRBV4-1 | CASSQAPGGLAFF
10 | TRBJ2-3 | TRBV30 | CAWSGDTQYF
13 | TRBJ2-7 | TRBV27 | CASSFGQSYEQYF
18 | TRBJ2-2 | TRBV4-3 | CASSSHKVGGENTGELFF
13 | TRBJ2-7 | TRBV11-2 | CASSFGTGNEQYF
16 | TRBJ1-3 | TRBV28 | CASSSSGGDSGNTIYF
14 | TRBJ2-7 | TRBV5-6 | CASSLVAGKGEQYF
15 | TRBJ1-1 | TRBV19 | CASSIWTAGNTEAFF
16 | TRBJ1-1 | TRBV19 | CASTPLDGGDLTEAFF
15 | TRBJ2-3 | TRBV11-2 | CASSLVAGGTDTQYF
15 | TRBJ1-1 | TRBV29-1 | CSVAPTDRAGTEAFF
16 | TRBJ2-1 | TRBV23-1 | CASTLPPVGQGNEQFF
13 | TRBJ2-7 | TRBV30 | CACSGGNFYEQYF
12 | TRBJ2-3 | TRBV27 | CASSRNPDTQYF
14 | TRBJ2-2 | TRBV2 | CASVSRDSPGELFF
13 | TRBJ1-2 | TRBV29-1 | CSVNRDANYGYTF
11 | TRBJ1-1 | TRBV4-1 | CASSTGLEAFF
20 | TRBJ2-5 | TRBV4-1 | CASSQRDPLTGTGLQETQYF
13 | TRBJ1-3 | TRBV7-8 | CASSRDIGNTIYF
15 | TRBJ2-4 | TRBV21-1 | CASSKRGQGMYIQYF
13 | TRBJ1-2 | TRBV6-5 | CASSYGVLYGYTF
13 | TRBJ1-2 | TRBV6-5 | CAISGAQNYGYTF
14 | TRBJ1-1 | TRBV11-2 | CASSFRVVNTEAFF
15 | TRBJ2-1 | TRBV9 | CASSVGRASYNEQFF
16 | TRBJ2-7 | TRBV6-5 | CASSSRLAGGSYEQYF
12 | TRBJ1-5 | TRBV7-2 | CASSSFNQPQHF
15 | TRBJ2-6 | TRBV5-4 | CASNGDSSGANVLTF
18 | TRBJ2-1 | TRBV18 | CASSYTVVAGGLSNEQFF
14 | TRBJ2-2 | TRBV4-1 | CASSQLDPIGELFF
15 | TRBJ2-6 | TRBV6-5 | CASTLQSSGANVLTF
14 | TRBJ1-4 | TRBV4-3 | CASSSYGKKEKLFF
12 | TRBJ2-7 | TRBV6-5 | CAGSYAGWEQYF
16 | TRBJ2-7 | TRBV21-1 | CASSNIGDNYAYEQYF
17 | TRBJ1-1 | TRBV28 | CASSLWAGRHSNTEAFF